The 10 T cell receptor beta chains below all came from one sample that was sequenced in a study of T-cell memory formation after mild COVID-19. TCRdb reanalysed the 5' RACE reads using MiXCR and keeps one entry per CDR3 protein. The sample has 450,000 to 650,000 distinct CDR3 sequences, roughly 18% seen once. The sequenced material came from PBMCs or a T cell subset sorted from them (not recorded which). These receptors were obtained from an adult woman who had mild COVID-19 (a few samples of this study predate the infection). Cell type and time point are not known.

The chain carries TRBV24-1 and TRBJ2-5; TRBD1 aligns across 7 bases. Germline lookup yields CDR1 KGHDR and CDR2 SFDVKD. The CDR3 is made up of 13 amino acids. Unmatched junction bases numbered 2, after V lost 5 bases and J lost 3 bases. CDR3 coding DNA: TGTGCCACCAGTGGACAGGGAAAAGAGACCCAGTACTTC. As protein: CATSGQGKETQYF.

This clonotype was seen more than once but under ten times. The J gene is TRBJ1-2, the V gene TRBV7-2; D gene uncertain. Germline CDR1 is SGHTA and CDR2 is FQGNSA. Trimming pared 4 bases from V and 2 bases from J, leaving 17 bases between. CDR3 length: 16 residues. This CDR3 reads CASSSIVPGRNYGYTF. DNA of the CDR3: TGTGCCAGCAGCTCCATTGTGCCAGGTCGAAACTATGGCTACACCTTC.

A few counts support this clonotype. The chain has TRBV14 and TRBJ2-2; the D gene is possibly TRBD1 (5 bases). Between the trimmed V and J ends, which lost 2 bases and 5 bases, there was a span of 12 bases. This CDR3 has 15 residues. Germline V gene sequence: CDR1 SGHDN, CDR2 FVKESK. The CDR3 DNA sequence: TGTGCCAGCAGCCAAATTCGCGGACAAACCGGGGAGCTGTTTTTT. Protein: CASSQIRGQTGELFF.

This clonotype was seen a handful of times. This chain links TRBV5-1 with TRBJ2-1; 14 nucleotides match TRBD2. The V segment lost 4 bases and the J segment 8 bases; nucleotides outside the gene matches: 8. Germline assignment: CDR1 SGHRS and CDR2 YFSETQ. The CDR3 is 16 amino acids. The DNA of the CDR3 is TGCGCCAGCAGCGCCGGACTAGCGGGAGGTAGGGATGAGCAGTTCTTC. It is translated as CASSAGLAGGRDEQFF.

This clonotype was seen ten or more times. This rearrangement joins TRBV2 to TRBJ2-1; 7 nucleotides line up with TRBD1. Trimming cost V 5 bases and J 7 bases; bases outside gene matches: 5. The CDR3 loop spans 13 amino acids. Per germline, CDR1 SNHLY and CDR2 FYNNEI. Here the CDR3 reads CASSRQGRNEQFF. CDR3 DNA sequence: TGTGCCAGCAGTAGACAGGGTAGAAATGAGCAGTTCTTC.

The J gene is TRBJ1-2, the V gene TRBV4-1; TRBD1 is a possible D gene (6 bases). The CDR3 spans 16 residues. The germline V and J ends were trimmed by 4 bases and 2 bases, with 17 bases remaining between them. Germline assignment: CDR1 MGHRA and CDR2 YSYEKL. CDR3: CASSPNGQKWNYGYTF. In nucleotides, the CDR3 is TGCGCCAGCAGCCCCAACGGACAGAAGTGGAACTATGGCTACACCTTC.

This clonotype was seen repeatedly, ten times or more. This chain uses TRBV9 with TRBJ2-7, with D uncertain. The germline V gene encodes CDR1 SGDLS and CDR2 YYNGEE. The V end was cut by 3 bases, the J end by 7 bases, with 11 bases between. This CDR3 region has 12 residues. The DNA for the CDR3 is TGTGCCAGCAGCGCCACGGGTGGGGAGCAGTACTTC. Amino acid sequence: CASSATGGEQYF.

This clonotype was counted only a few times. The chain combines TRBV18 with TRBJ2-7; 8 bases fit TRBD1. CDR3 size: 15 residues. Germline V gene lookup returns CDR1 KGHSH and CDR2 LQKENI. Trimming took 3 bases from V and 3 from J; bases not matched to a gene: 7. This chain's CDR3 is CASSPDRGANYEQYF. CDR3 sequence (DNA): TGTGCCAGCTCACCCGACAGGGGCGCCAACTACGAGCAGTACTTC.

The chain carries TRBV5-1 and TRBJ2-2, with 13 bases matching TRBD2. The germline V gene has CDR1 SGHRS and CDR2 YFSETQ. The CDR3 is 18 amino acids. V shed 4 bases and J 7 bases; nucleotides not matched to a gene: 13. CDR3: CASSTALLAGGLNGELFF. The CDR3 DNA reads TGCGCCAGCAGCACCGCCCTACTAGCGGGGGGGCTGAACGGGGAGCTGTTTTTT.

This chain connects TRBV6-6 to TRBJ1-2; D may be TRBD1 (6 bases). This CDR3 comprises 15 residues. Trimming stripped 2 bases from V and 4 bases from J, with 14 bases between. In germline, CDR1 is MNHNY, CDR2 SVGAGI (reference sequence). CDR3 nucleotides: TGTGCCAGCAGTTACGGGCAGGGGATGGGCTATGGCTACACCTTC. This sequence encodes CASSYGQGMGYGYTF.